This T cell receptor (beta chain) originates from a study of identical twins. Looked up from germline, CDR1 is SGHKS and CDR2 is YYEKEE (reference sequence). Trimming took 0 bases from V and 1 from J, leaving 14 bases between them. The CDR3 covers 17 residues. This clonotype was recorded a few times. With template switching, a universal primer site was added, and the cDNA carried unique molecular identifiers. MiXCR was run by TCRdb on the 5' RACE reads, yielding one entry per CDR3 protein. In the table there are roughly 720,000 distinct CDR3 sequences, over 15% of which are singletons. This sample was also put to use in a study of T cells expressing NK-cell markers. This second study notes: No clear determination of HCMV specificity was made for expanded NKG2C+ T cell clones.

The sequence came from a woman under 30 in good health. The sequencing input was PBMCs. V usage is TRBV5-5 and J usage is TRBJ1-5; weak D call: TRBD1 (6 bases). The CDR3 here is CASSLDAFGQSNQPQHF. The CDR3 DNA is TGTGCCAGCAGCTTGGACGCCTTTGGACAGAGCAATCAGCCCCAGCATTTT.